This T cell receptor beta chain was identified during a study of blood T cells in healthy people across ages. Study conclusions and caveats: A greater number of naive CD4+ cells and higher diversity distinguished long-lived donors from aged donors. It was not known whether donors were CMV positive (a possible confounder of expanded clonotype changes).

Germline assignment: CDR1 DFQATT and CDR2 SNEGSKA (reference sequence). This CDR3 is 15 amino acids long. Trimming took 0 bases from V and 7 from J, leaving 16 bases between them. Samples had at least 7 million PBMCs isolated from them. Notes on this clonotype: Its antigen is currently unknown.

PCR was performed a second time for about 7 to 11 cycles using a sample-barcoded 5' primer and a J-beta primer mix. Sequencing of every sample gave 3 million or more CDR3-containing paired-end reads. Each CDR3 protein gets one entry after TCRdb re-called the 5' RACE reads with MiXCR. Of around 750,000 distinct CDR3 sequences in the sample, roughly 50% are singletons; the top ten hold about 42%. Sample: blood. This clonotype originated in an older man in good health. The V gene is TRBV20-1, the J gene TRBJ2-1; D remains ambiguous. CDR3 bases: TGCAGTGCTAGAGATTGGGCTAGGACGGCGAATGAGCAGTTCTTC. Protein: CSARDWARTANEQFF.